This passage covers 5 T cell receptor beta chains from one sample sequenced in a study of CD8+ T cells in alopecia areata. cDNA prepared by RNA extraction and subsequent reverse transcription served as the template for sequencing. This table comes from immunoSEQ multiplex PCR, and its TCRdb copy is limited to in-frame clones, with some not included. The data contain about 97,000 clones, about 40% of them singletons. The sample was CD4+ T cells sorted from blood. Every receptor here comes from a human donor with alopecia areata.

The CDR3 region is CACTMTGPSYEQYF. The DNA of the CDR3 is TGTGCCTGTACGATGACAGGGCCCTCCTACGAGCAGTACTTC. V is TRBV30 and J is TRBJ2-7; TRBD1 aligns across 7 bases. The V gene's germline CDR1 is GTSNPN and CDR2 SVGIG (reference sequence). The CDR3 loop spans 14 amino acids. V was clipped by 6 bases and J by 0 bases; unmatched bases: 8.

The chain employs TRBV9 and TRBJ2-5; TRBD1 aligns across 9 bases. The V segment lost 4 bases and the J segment 5 bases; nucleotides outside the gene matches: 9. CDR1 SGDLS and CDR2 YYNGEE come from the germline V gene. This CDR3 is built from 15 residues. CDR3 residues: CASSPRTGERETQYF. CDR3 bases: TGTGCCAGCAGCCCCCGGACAGGGGAGAGGGAGACCCAGTACTTC.

This chain uses TRBV19 with TRBJ2-1; 7 nucleotides match TRBD1. In germline, CDR1 is LNHDA, CDR2 SQIVND (reference sequence). The CDR3 length is 15 residues. With 6 bases clipped from V and 0 bases from J, the junction kept 5 bases outside the gene matches. The CDR3 spells CASRAAGGSYNEQFF. CDR3 nucleotides: TGTGCCAGTAGAGCGGCAGGGGGCTCCTACAATGAGCAGTTCTTC.

This clone was seen only a few times. The rearrangement links TRBV6-5 to TRBJ2-5; 10 nucleotides agree with TRBD2. V gave up 10 bases and J gave up 5 bases; unmatched junction bases: 7. CDR3 length: 13 amino acids. From germline, CDR1 is MNHEY and CDR2 SVGAGI. Here the CDR3 reads CATRTSGGETQYF. The CDR3 DNA reads TGTGCCACACGGACTAGCGGCGGGGAGACCCAGTACTTC.

This chain joins TRBV30 and TRBJ2-5; D may be TRBD2 (6 bases). This CDR3 is built from 14 residues. With 4 bases removed from V and 4 bases from J, the gap between germline ends came to 16 bases. Germline V gives CDR1 GTSNPN, CDR2 SVGIG (reference sequence). The CDR3 here is CAWNKRALLETQYF. CDR3 bases: TGTGCCTGGAACAAGCGGGCGCTCCTAGAGACCCAGTACTTC.